The 24 T cell receptor beta chains below all came from one sample that was sequenced in a study of T cell changes during pregnancy in multiple sclerosis. Using immunoSEQ multiplex PCR, the repertoire was profiled, and TCRdb retains in-frame clones only, with some absent. The data hold about 13,000 clones, with almost 90% observed a single time. This specimen was CD8+ T cells from peripheral blood mononuclear cells, taken in the first trimester of pregnancy. The receptors derive from a female donor with multiple sclerosis, enrolled in a pregnancy study.

The J gene is TRBJ1-2, the V gene TRBV4-2, with D tentatively TRBD1 (6 bases). The CDR3 extends over 15 amino acids. Germline lookup yields CDR1 LGHNA and CDR2 YNFKEQ. The V and J ends lost 0 bases and 4 bases respectively, with 12 bases between them. CDR3 bases: TGTGCCAGCAGCCAAGAGGGACACCTCCTCTATGGCTACACCTTC. This encodes CASSQEGHLLYGYTF.

The V gene is TRBV29-1, the J gene TRBJ1-1, with 7 bases matching TRBD1. CDR3 size: 12 residues. Per germline, CDR1 SQVTM and CDR2 ANQGSEA. V shed 6 bases, J shed 7 bases, and the junction held 8 bases outside the gene matches. The CDR3 region has the DNA TGCAGCGTGGGGACAGTTAAAAGTGAAGCTTTCTTT. Translation gives CSVGTVKSEAFF.

The chain links TRBV18 to TRBJ2-1; 8 bases are shared with TRBD1. This CDR3 is built from 15 residues. The V gene end was trimmed by 2 bases and the J gene end by 4 bases; junction bases not matched to a gene: 4. Per the germline V gene, CDR1 is KGHSH and CDR2 is LQKENI. The CDR3 bases are TGTGCCAGCTCACCAAGGGGGGACAGGTACAATGAGCAGTTCTTC. Its translation is CASSPRGDRYNEQFF.

V usage is TRBV7-2 and J usage is TRBJ1-1; tentative D call: TRBD1 (6 bases). From germline, CDR1 is SGHTA and CDR2 FQGNSA. Trimming took off 4 bases at V and 8 bases at J, with 11 bases between the two ends. This CDR3 comprises 12 residues. CDR3 DNA: TGTGCCAGCAGCTCGGACAGCAGGGAAGCTTTCTTT. Its translation: CASSSDSREAFF.

This chain links TRBV7-9 with TRBJ1-2; no definite D call. Trimming took off 3 bases at V and 7 bases at J, with 15 bases between the two ends. CDR1 is SEHNR, CDR2 FQNEAQ, per germline (reference sequence). The CDR3 contains 14 residues. The CDR3 loop is CASSFYSGLGGYTF. The CDR3 coding sequence is TGTGCCAGCAGCTTCTATTCGGGTCTGGGTGGCTACACCTTC. The variable domain in full, with the rest retrieved from reference TRBV7-9 and TRBJ1-2, is DTGVSQNPRHKITKRGQNVTFRCDPISEHNRLYWYRQTLGQGPEFLTYFQNEAQLEKSRLLSDRFSAERPKGSFSTLEIQRTEQGDSAMYLCASSFYSGLGGYTFGSGTRLTVV.

The gene calls are TRBV11-2 and TRBJ2-3; 9 positions agree with TRBD2. J gave up 5 bases and V 1 base, and 10 bases lay outside the gene matches. This CDR3 has 17 residues. Germline lookup yields CDR1 SGHAT and CDR2 FQNNGV. CDR3 amino acids: CASSLGPSGARGDTQYF. The CDR3 DNA follows: TGTGCCAGCAGCTTAGGTCCTAGCGGGGCCAGGGGAGATACGCAGTATTTT. The full variable domain, its missing parts supplied by reference TRBV11-2 and TRBJ2-3, is EAGVAQSPRYKIIEKRQSVAFWCNPISGHATLYWYQQILGQGPKLLIQFQNNGVVDDSQLPKDRFSAERLKGVDSTLKIQPAKLEDSAVYLCASSLGPSGARGDTQYFGPGTRLTVL.

The chain recombines TRBV7-8 with TRBJ2-1; tentative D call: TRBD1 (5 bases). This CDR3 is 14 amino acids long. Trimming removed 1 base at V and 14 bases at J, with 18 bases between. The V gene's germline CDR1 is SGHVS and CDR2 FQNEAQ. The CDR3 DNA follows: TGTGCCAGCAGCTTAGTTTTCAAACCCAGGGAAGAGTTCTTC. Its translation is CASSLVFKPREEFF.

The chain is built from TRBV6-1 and TRBJ1-2, with TRBD1 as a possible D gene (6 bases). This CDR3 comprises 16 residues. Trimming left V 0 bases short and J 7 bases short, with 18 bases between. CDR1 and CDR2 from the germline V gene are MNHNS and SASEGT. CDR3 coding DNA: TGTGCCAGCAGTGAAGCCATCGGCCAGGGGAGGGGTGGCTACACCTTC. This sequence encodes CASSEAIGQGRGGYTF.

This rearrangement joins TRBV19 to TRBJ1-2, with TRBD1 as a possible D gene (5 bases). From germline, CDR1 is LNHDA and CDR2 SQIVND (reference sequence). Trimming removed 5 bases from V and 2 bases from J, with 12 bases in between. This CDR3 has 14 residues. The CDR3 loop is CASSVQGLNYGYTF. The CDR3, as DNA: TGTGCCAGTAGTGTTCAGGGACTGAACTATGGCTACACCTTC.

CDR3 DNA sequence: TGTGCCAGCAGTTGGACAGGGGGATGGTATGGCTACACCTTC. Its protein product is CASSWTGGWYGYTF. The rearrangement joins TRBV27 to TRBJ1-2; 10 positions agree with TRBD1. The V gene end was trimmed by 4 bases and the J gene end by 5 bases; junction bases not matched to a gene: 4. The CDR3 runs to 14 residues. Germline CDR1 MNHEY, CDR2 SMNVEV (reference sequence).

CDR3 DNA sequence: TGCGCCAGCAGCCAAGCACAGGGGTTGGGCAATCAGCCCCAGCATTTT. This translates into CASSQAQGLGNQPQHF. This chain links TRBV4-1 with TRBJ1-5, with 7 bases matching TRBD1. This CDR3 spans 16 amino acids. Losses at the gene ends were 1 base for V and 2 bases for J; bases not matched to a gene: 5. Germline V CDR1 and CDR2: MGHRA, YSYEKL.

In nucleotides, the CDR3 is TGTGCCAGCAGCCAACAGGGGTTAGCCGGGGAGCTGTTTTTT. Translating gives CASSQQGLAGELFF. The chain joins TRBV21-1 to TRBJ2-2; TRBD1, the table's D call, lacks a check against the DNA. TRBV21-1 is noted as a pseudogene. CDR3 size: 14 residues.

This chain links TRBV11-2 with TRBJ2-7, with 9 bases aligning to TRBD2. Per germline, CDR1 SGHAT and CDR2 FQNNGV. CDR3 size: 15 residues. The trim removed 7 bases at V and 3 bases at J, leaving 10 bases unmatched. CDR3 amino acids: CASTGGGGQVYEQYF. In nucleotides, the CDR3 is TGTGCCAGCACCGGCGGGGGGGGGCAGGTCTACGAGCAGTACTTC.

In regard to this clone: Distinct nucleotide sequences in the sample also encode this CDR3. The V and J genes are TRBV5-4 and TRBJ1-2, with 8 bases aligning to TRBD1. Germline V gene data show CDR1 as SGHNT and CDR2 as YYREEE (reference sequence). This CDR3 is 13 amino acids long. J was trimmed by 4 bases and V by 5 bases; bases with no gene match: 4. The CDR3, as DNA: TGTGCCAGCAGTTGGACAGGGCCCTATGGCTACACCTTC. Translation: CASSWTGPYGYTF.

The chain carries TRBV15 and TRBJ2-2; D unclear. This CDR3 spans 14 amino acids. Trimming shortened V by 5 bases and J by 2 bases, and 9 bases separated the two germline ends. CDR1 and CDR2 (germline): LNHNV, YYDKDF (reference sequence). The CDR3 nucleotides are TGTGCCACCAGCTACGTAGATAACACCGGGGAGCTGTTTTTT. This translates into CATSYVDNTGELFF.

This clone was observed a few times. The genes are TRBV11-2 and TRBJ1-1, with D uncertain. The CDR3 spans 16 residues. Trimming took off 5 bases at V and 2 bases at J, with 18 bases between the two ends. Looked up from germline, CDR1 is SGHAT and CDR2 is FQNNGV. The CDR3 region is CASSPLLPVLNTEAFF. DNA of the CDR3: TGTGCCAGCAGCCCTCTCCTTCCCGTTCTTAACACTGAAGCTTTCTTT.

CDR3 coding DNA: TGTGTGAGGGAAGATGTCTATGGCTACACCTTC. Its protein product is CVREDVYGYTF. The chain carries TRBV2 and TRBJ1-2; D unclear. The germline V gene has CDR1 SNHLY and CDR2 FYNNEI. This CDR3 has 11 residues.

This chain connects TRBV6-1 to TRBJ2-2, with TRBD2 as a possible D gene (6 bases). The CDR3 sequence is 14 residues long. Germline V lookup: CDR1 MNHNS, CDR2 SASEGT. V lost 7 bases, J lost 3 bases, and 12 bases lay in between. This CDR3 reads CASTFPGDTGELFF. The CDR3, as DNA: TGTGCCAGCACTTTCCCGGGGGACACCGGGGAGCTGTTTTTT.

This clone was picked up one time. CDR3 region: CASSWTSQVIYEQYF. CDR3 coding DNA: TGTGCCAGTAGTTGGACTAGCCAGGTGATCTACGAGCAGTACTTC. V and J are TRBV19 and TRBJ2-7; 8 nucleotides line up with TRBD2. The CDR3 contains 15 residues. CDR1 is LNHDA and CDR2 is SQIVND in the germline V gene (reference sequence). J gave up 3 bases and V 5 bases, and 9 bases lay outside the gene matches.

The gene calls are TRBV5-5 and TRBJ1-4; D not resolved. CDR1 is SGHKS and CDR2 is YYEKEE in the germline V gene (reference sequence). There are 14 residues in the CDR3. Deletions cut 0 bases from V and 4 bases from J, with 7 bases between. Written as DNA, the CDR3 is TGTGCCAGCAGCTTGGGGCAGGTTAATGAAAAACTGTTTTTT. Protein product: CASSLGQVNEKLFF.

CDR3 DNA: TGTGCCAGCACCCTAAGTTCTAGAGGAAGCACAGATACGCAGTATTTT. It yields the protein CASTLSSRGSTDTQYF. The gene calls are TRBV2 and TRBJ2-3; unclear D gene. V dropped 7 bases and J dropped 0 bases, with 17 bases sitting between them. Germline-derived CDR1 and CDR2 are SNHLY and FYNNEI. The CDR3 sequence is 16 residues long.

The CDR3 DNA follows: TGCGCCAGCAGCTTGCAAGCCTATGGCGGTAACTACGAGCAGTACTTC. Translating it yields CASSLQAYGGNYEQYF. V and J are TRBV5-1 and TRBJ2-5; D is uncertain. TRBJ2-7 explains the end of the DNA better; the J call may be wrong. The CDR3 runs to 16 residues. Germline CDR1 is SGHRS and CDR2 is YFSETQ.

This clone appeared once. The V and J genes are TRBV2 and TRBJ1-1; 11 nucleotides match TRBD1. The V gene's germline CDR1 is SNHLY and CDR2 FYNNEI. The trim removed 8 bases at V and 2 bases at J, leaving 10 bases unmatched. CDR3 length: 16 amino acids. The CDR3 bases are TGTGCCAGCCACTTTGGACAGGGGGCAACAAACACTGAAGCTTTCTTT. Residues: CASHFGQGATNTEAFF.

The chain recombines TRBV27 with TRBJ2-7; D not certain. V dropped 5 bases and J dropped 5 bases, with 13 bases sitting between them. The CDR3 spans 13 residues. Germline V gene lookup returns CDR1 MNHEY and CDR2 SMNVEV (reference sequence). CDR3: CASSPHEVNEQYF. CDR3 in DNA: TGTGCCAGCAGTCCCCATGAGGTTAACGAGCAGTACTTC.